The next 31 T cell receptor beta chains were all read from a single sample in a study of vaccination effects on CD4 cells after COVID-19. Culture proceeded for 9 to 11 days, and CD4+ T cells were then isolated. TCRdb's table, derived via immunoSEQ multiplex PCR, lists solely in-frame clones and lacks some. In the table there are tens of thousands of clones, about two thirds of which are singletons. These receptors lack a known antigen. The sequences come from CD4+ T cells from PBMCs cultured without peptide, collected before COVID-19 vaccination. All receptors come from a human donor who received a COVID-19 vaccine.

This clone was seen a few times. The CDR3 DNA follows: TGTGCCAGCAGCTTAGATCAGGGCGGGAGTCAAACCCGGACAGCTGAGCAGTTCTTC. Translation gives CASSLDQGGSQTRTAEQFF. This chain links TRBV11-3 with TRBJ2-1, with TRBD2 as a possible D gene (7 bases). The CDR3 is 19 residues long. Germline CDR1 reads SGHNT; CDR2 reads YENEEA. With 0 bases removed from V and 9 bases from J, the gap between germline ends came to 27 bases.

Worth noting for this clone: Sequence at one end of the junction differs from germline and may be a read error. The rearrangement joins TRBV7-9 to TRBJ2-3; weak D call: TRBD2 (6 bases). The CDR3 is 12 amino acids. CDR1 and CDR2 (germline): SEHNR, FQNEAQ (reference sequence). CDR3 amino acids: CGGAGNTDTQYF. As DNA, the CDR3 is TGCGGCGGGGCGGGGAACACAGATACGCAGTATTTT. The variable domain in full, with the rest retrieved from reference TRBV7-9 and TRBJ2-3, is DTGVSQNPRHKITKRGQNVTFRCDPISEHNRLYWYRQTLGQGPEFLTYFQNEAQLEKSRLLSDRFSAERPKGSFSTLEIQRTEQGDSAMYLCGGAGNTDTQYFGPGTRLTVL.

This chain links TRBV7-7 with TRBJ2-2, with 10 nucleotides matching TRBD2. CDR3 length: 16 amino acids. V gave up 5 bases and J gave up 7 bases; unmatched junction bases: 10. Per the germline V gene, CDR1 is SSHAT and CDR2 is FNYEAQ (reference sequence). The CDR3 here is CASSPPGLAGVGELFF. CDR3 DNA sequence: TGTGCCAGCAGCCCTCCCGGTCTAGCGGGAGTCGGGGAGCTGTTTTTT.

The chain is built from TRBV3-1 (or the pseudogene TRBV3-2) and TRBJ2-7; unclear D gene. Germline-derived CDR1 and CDR2 are LGHDT and YNNKEL (reference sequence). The CDR3 is 15 amino acids. V shed 2 bases and J shed 3 bases, with 14 bases lying between them. DNA of the CDR3: TGTGCCAGCAGCCAAACGCCTTTATCCGTCTACGAGCAGTACTTC. This translates into CASSQTPLSVYEQYF.

This clone was seen only a few times. The V gene is TRBV27, the J gene TRBJ1-1, with 7 bases aligning to TRBD1. After removal of 0 bases from V and 0 bases from J, the junction contained 7 bases not matched to a gene. From germline, CDR1 is MNHEY and CDR2 SMNVEV (reference sequence). This CDR3 region has 17 residues. The CDR3 sequence is CASSLSGGWGMNTEAFF. The CDR3 DNA sequence: TGTGCCAGCAGTTTATCAGGGGGCTGGGGTATGAACACTGAAGCTTTCTTT.

The chain recombines TRBV2 with TRBJ2-5; 7 nucleotides align to TRBD2. Losses at the gene ends were 6 bases for V and 7 bases for J; bases not matched to a gene: 11. Germline CDR1 reads SNHLY; CDR2 reads FYNNEI. CDR3 size: 14 residues. CDR3 sequence (DNA): TGTGCCAGCAGGGGCGCGGGAGCGATTGGGACCCAGTACTTC. Its translation is CASRGAGAIGTQYF.

The chain couples TRBV6-5 to TRBJ2-1; 10 bases fit TRBD2. Germline CDR1 is MNHEY and CDR2 is SVGAGI. CDR3 length: 15 residues. V was clipped by 6 bases and J by 2 bases; unmatched bases: 4. CDR3 nucleotides: TGTGCCAGCAGCCGTAGCGGGGGGCCCTACAATGAGCAGTTCTTC. Protein: CASSRSGGPYNEQFF.

The chain has TRBV18 and TRBJ2-7, with D possibly being TRBD1 (5 bases). CDR3 length: 16 residues. Trimming cost V 3 bases and J 2 bases, with 17 bases left between them. Germline CDR1 is KGHSH and CDR2 is LQKENI. CDR3 region: CASSPQGPQVTYEQYF. DNA for the CDR3: TGTGCCAGCTCACCGCAAGGACCACAGGTAACCTACGAGCAGTACTTC.

This clone was detected only a few times. The chain employs TRBV3-1 (or the pseudogene TRBV3-2) and TRBJ1-2; TRBD1 agrees at 7 bases. The CDR3 extends over 14 amino acids. Trimming at V came to 5 bases and at J to 4 bases, leaving 7 bases not matched to a gene. The germline V gene encodes CDR1 LGHDT and CDR2 YNNKEL (reference sequence). This chain's CDR3 is CASSVRQGSYGYTF. CDR3 nucleotide sequence: TGTGCCAGCAGCGTCCGACAGGGAAGCTATGGCTACACCTTC.

The chain employs TRBV3-1 (or the pseudogene TRBV3-2) and TRBJ2-5; D might be TRBD1 (5 bases). The CDR3 loop spans 20 amino acids. Trimming left V 1 base short and J 4 bases short, with 28 bases between. Germline V gene data show CDR1 as LGHDT and CDR2 as YNNKEL (reference sequence). CDR3 region: CASSQGALGRDLTNRETQYF. CDR3 in DNA: TGTGCCAGCAGCCAAGGCGCTCTGGGGCGCGACTTAACCAACCGAGAGACCCAGTACTTC.

The chain is built from TRBV18 and TRBJ2-5; D possibly matches TRBD1 or TRBD2 (5 bases each). V lost 4 bases and J lost 10, with 16 bases in between. CDR1 and CDR2 from the germline V gene are KGHSH and LQKENI. The CDR3 loop spans 13 amino acids. As DNA, the CDR3 is TGTGCCAGCTCACACCCATCAAGGGACGGCCAGTACTTC. Encoded protein: CASSHPSRDGQYF.

This clone was observed a handful of times. The rearrangement uses TRBV19 and TRBJ1-5; tentative D call: TRBD1 (6 bases). This CDR3 spans 16 amino acids. Trimming left V 2 bases short and J 3 bases short, with 14 bases between. CDR1 is LNHDA and CDR2 is SQIVND in the germline V gene (reference sequence). Here the CDR3 reads CASSIQQGFLNQPQHF. CDR3 coding DNA: TGTGCCAGTAGTATACAGCAGGGGTTCCTCAATCAGCCCCAGCATTTT.

V and J are TRBV5-1 and TRBJ2-3; no clear D gene. The germline V gene encodes CDR1 SGHRS and CDR2 YFSETQ. There are 15 residues in the CDR3. Trimming shortened V by 2 bases and J by 2 bases, and 12 bases separated the two germline ends. The CDR3 sequence: CASSLSPTNTDTQYF. The CDR3 bases are TGCGCCAGCAGCTTATCACCGACCAACACAGATACGCAGTATTTT. The variable domain in full, with the rest retrieved from reference TRBV5-1 and TRBJ2-3, is KAGVTQTPRYLIKTRGQQVTLSCSPISGHRSVSWYQQTPGQGLQFLFEYFSETQRNKGNFPGRFSGRQFSNSRSEMNVSTLELGDSALYLCASSLSPTNTDTQYFGPGTRLTVL.

This clone was seen only a few times. J is TRBJ1-2 and V is TRBV5-4; TRBD1 agrees at 10 bases. The CDR3 covers 15 residues. V was pared by 0 bases and J by 5 bases, with 4 bases of the junction left unmatched. CDR1 is SGHNT and CDR2 is YYREEE in the germline V gene (reference sequence). For the CDR3, the DNA is TGTGCCAGCAGCTTGGCCGGGACAGGGGAATATGGCTACACCTTC. Translation gives CASSLAGTGEYGYTF.

This clone has only a few counts. The chain uses TRBV5-4 and TRBJ2-4, with 8 bases matching TRBD1. V was pared by 2 bases and J by 3 bases, with 13 bases of the junction left unmatched. CDR3 length equals 18 residues. The germline V gene has CDR1 SGHNT and CDR2 YYREEE (reference sequence). The CDR3 reads CASSLRPAQGADKNIQYF. Here the CDR3 DNA reads TGTGCCAGCAGCTTACGACCGGCGCAGGGGGCCGACAAAAACATTCAGTACTTC.

The J gene is TRBJ2-3, the V gene TRBV11-2; the D gene is possibly TRBD2 (6 bases). Per germline, CDR1 SGHAT and CDR2 FQNNGV. The ends were cut back, 5 bases at V and 2 bases at J, with 11 bases in the middle. There are 14 residues in the CDR3. DNA of the CDR3: TGTGCCAGCAGCCCTCGCGGGACCACAGATACGCAGTATTTT. Translation: CASSPRGTTDTQYF.

This chain joins TRBV18 and TRBJ1-1; 7 nucleotides align to TRBD1. The ends lost 2 bases at V and 4 bases at J; junction bases unmatched: 4. The length of the CDR3 is 14 residues. Germline V gene sequence: CDR1 KGHSH, CDR2 LQKENI. The CDR3 protein is CASSPLTGRTEAFF. The DNA for the CDR3 is TGTGCCAGCTCACCATTGACAGGGCGCACTGAAGCTTTCTTT.

The chain uses TRBV10-1 and TRBJ1-2; 8 nucleotides align to TRBD1. CDR1 WNHNN and CDR2 SYGVQD come from the germline V gene (reference sequence). Trimming removed 5 bases from V and 10 bases from J; junction bases left unmatched: 9. The CDR3 length is 13 residues. The CDR3, as DNA: TGCGCCAGCAGTCCAGGACAGGGCCTGTACTACACCTTC. Its protein product is CASSPGQGLYYTF.

This sequence joins TRBV21-1 and TRBJ2-3; the table's D call, TRBD2, has no DNA check behind it. TRBV21-1 is listed as a pseudogene. The CDR3 is made up of 19 amino acids. CDR3 nucleotides: TGTGCCAGCACTCCCGGGGGCCTAGCGGGGGGGCCGAGCACAGATACGCAGTATTTT. Its protein is CASTPGGLAGGPSTDTQYF.

The chain has TRBV27 and TRBJ2-7, with D uncertain. Trimming shortened V by 4 bases and J by 3 bases, and 19 bases separated the two germline ends. The CDR3 has 16 residues. CDR1 is MNHEY, CDR2 SMNVEV, per germline (reference sequence). The CDR3 region has the DNA TGTGCCAGCAGTTACAAAAGGTCCTCCTTGGGCTACGAGCAGTACTTC. Its translation: CASSYKRSSLGYEQYF.

V is TRBV2 and J is TRBJ2-3; possible D gene TRBD1, 5 bases. The CDR3 has 16 amino acids. The ends were cut back, 4 bases at V and 0 bases at J, with 14 bases in the middle. The V gene's germline CDR1 is SNHLY and CDR2 FYNNEI. CDR3 sequence: CASSVGRALSTDTQYF. The CDR3 DNA is TGTGCCAGCAGTGTCGGCAGGGCCCTAAGCACAGATACGCAGTATTTT.

This sequence joins TRBV2 and TRBJ2-1; TRBD1 is a possible D gene (5 bases). Germline-derived CDR1 and CDR2 are SNHLY and FYNNEI. Trimming shortened V by 2 bases and J by 0 bases, and 8 bases separated the two germline ends. The CDR3 has 15 amino acids. CDR3 DNA sequence: TGTGCCAGCAGTGAAACAGGATCCTCCTACAATGAGCAGTTCTTC. Encoded protein: CASSETGSSYNEQFF.

This chain joins TRBV7-8 and TRBJ2-1; 8 positions agree with TRBD2. This CDR3 is 20 amino acids long. Germline V gene sequence: CDR1 SGHVS, CDR2 FQNEAQ. V shed 2 bases and J 1 base; nucleotides not matched to a gene: 16. The CDR3 DNA is TGTGCCAGCAGCTTATTCCGAGCGGGAGTCTCCCTTAGGTCCTACAATGAGCAGTTCTTC. Its translation is CASSLFRAGVSLRSYNEQFF.

J is TRBJ1-6 and V is TRBV5-1; 8 positions agree with TRBD1. V lost 4 bases, J lost 10 bases, and 7 bases stayed unmatched. CDR3 length: 14 residues. CDR1 SGHRS and CDR2 YFSETQ come from the germline V gene. The DNA of the CDR3 is TGCGCCAGCAGCGTTGGACAGGGTTTGTCACCCCTCCACTTT. This codes for CASSVGQGLSPLHF.

This clone occurred once. The rearrangement links TRBV11-2 to TRBJ1-6, with D possibly matching TRBD1 (5 bases). The CDR3 sequence is 13 residues long. Trimming stripped 4 bases from V and 14 bases from J, with 15 bases between. In germline, CDR1 is SGHAT, CDR2 FQNNGV. CDR3 in amino acids: CASSSDSGGTLHF. CDR3 nucleotide sequence: TGTGCCAGCAGCTCAGACTCCGGGGGGACCCTCCACTTT.

The chain carries TRBV6-4 and TRBJ1-4; 9 bases line up with TRBD1. J lost 8 bases, V lost 3 bases, and 7 bases had no gene match. The CDR3 loop spans 15 amino acids. Germline V gene data show CDR1 as MRHNA and CDR2 as SNTAGT. The CDR3 DNA reads TGTGCCAGCAGTGAGACCGGGACAGGGTACGAAAAACTGTTTTTT. Translation: CASSETGTGYEKLFF.

The V gene is TRBV11-3, the J gene TRBJ2-2; D remains unclear. The V and J ends lost 2 bases and 2 bases respectively, with 3 bases between them. CDR1 and CDR2 (germline): SGHNT, YENEEA. The CDR3 contains 13 residues. The CDR3 loop reads CASSLSNTGELFF. CDR3 in DNA: TGTGCCAGCAGCTTAAGTAACACCGGGGAGCTGTTTTTT.

This chain uses TRBV6-5 with TRBJ1-6; TRBD1 might be the D (5 bases). Deletions cut 8 bases from V and 4 bases from J, with 15 bases between. The CDR3 length is 15 residues. CDR1 is MNHEY, CDR2 SVGAGI, per germline. This chain's CDR3 is CASLPGTRYNSPLHF. In DNA form, the CDR3 reads TGTGCCAGCCTTCCCGGGACGAGGTATAATTCACCCCTCCACTTT.

CDR3 in DNA: TGTGCCAGTCGGCCGGAGGGCCAGCCCCAGCATTTT. Translation: CASRPEGQPQHF. This chain uses TRBV10-3 with TRBJ1-5, with D hard to call. The CDR3 is made up of 12 amino acids. From germline, CDR1 is ENHRY and CDR2 SYGVKD. V dropped 10 bases and J dropped 7 bases, with 14 bases sitting between them.

The chain joins TRBV5-1 to TRBJ2-7, with TRBD1 matching 7 bases. The ends lost 1 base at V and 4 bases at J; junction bases unmatched: 8. The CDR3 loop spans 15 amino acids. Germline loops: CDR1 SGHRS, CDR2 YFSETQ. CDR3 DNA sequence: TGCGCCAGCAGCTTGAAACGGGACAGCATTTACGAGCAGTACTTC. This codes for CASSLKRDSIYEQYF. The variable domain in full, with the rest retrieved from reference TRBV5-1 and TRBJ2-7, is KAGVTQTPRYLIKTRGQQVTLSCSPISGHRSVSWYQQTPGQGLQFLFEYFSETQRNKGNFPGRFSGRQFSNSRSEMNVSTLELGDSALYLCASSLKRDSIYEQYFGPGTRLTVT.

This clone was seen only a few times. The chain links TRBV5-1 to TRBJ2-5, with D perhaps TRBD1 (5 bases). CDR3 length: 15 amino acids. Germline CDR1 SGHRS, CDR2 YFSETQ. V was shortened by 4 bases and J by 5 bases, with 18 bases between the two germline ends. Here the CDR3 reads CASSQNTGASETQYF. The CDR3 DNA sequence: TGCGCCAGCAGCCAAAACACTGGGGCTTCGGAGACCCAGTACTTC.